Below, 27 T cell receptor beta chains from the same sample are listed, as sequenced in a study of PD-1 blockade in classical Hodgkin lymphoma. Method: immunoSEQ multiplex PCR; TCRdb's copy keeps in-frame clones and lacks some. The table lists roughly 12,000 clones, roughly 84% of them singletons. Time point given: cycle 4 day 1 (C4D1), after 5 to 7 weeks of nivolumab. Brentuximab vedotin exposure varied among the patients, all of whom had relapsed after autologous stem cell transplantation. After thawing, PBMCs were subjected to magnetic negative selection to isolate CD8+ T cells. Material: CD8+ T cells from blood, obtained before the fourth cycle of nivolumab. These receptors came from a human donor with classical Hodgkin lymphoma. The donor label of this sample is uncertain.

The chain uses TRBV6-6 and TRBJ2-3; D unclear. The CDR3 is 14 residues long. Per the germline V gene, CDR1 is MNHNY and CDR2 is SVGAGI (reference sequence). V lost 0 bases, J lost 3 bases, and 7 bases lay in between. CDR3 region: CASSYSGITDTQYF. In DNA, the CDR3 is TGTGCCAGCAGTTACTCGGGGATAACAGATACGCAGTATTTT.

The CDR3 region is CASSEGGSEKLFF. CDR3 DNA sequence: TGTGCCAGCAGTGAAGGGGGGAGTGAAAAACTGTTTTTT. The V call is TRBV2, the J call TRBJ1-4, with D tentatively TRBD1 (5 bases). Germline loops: CDR1 SNHLY, CDR2 FYNNEI. Trimming shortened V by 1 base and J by 7 bases, and 7 bases separated the two germline ends. The CDR3 is 13 residues long. Together with reference TRBV2 and TRBJ1-4, the CDR3 gives the full variable domain: EPEVTQTPSHQVTQMGQEVILRCVPISNHLYFYWYRQILGQKVEFLVSFYNNEISEKSEIFDDQFSVERPDGSNFTLKIRSTKLEDSAMYFCASSEGGSEKLFFGSGTQLSVL.

This chain uses TRBV11-3 with TRBJ2-5, with 9 bases fitting TRBD2. Per germline, CDR1 SGHNT and CDR2 YENEEA. The V segment lost 3 bases and the J segment 7 bases; nucleotides outside the gene matches: 3. The CDR3 runs to 13 residues. The CDR3 reads CASSLRREGTQYF. CDR3 nucleotides: TGTGCCAGCAGCTTGAGGCGGGAGGGGACCCAGTACTTC.

The rearrangement uses TRBV6-8 and TRBJ2-1; 8 bases line up with TRBD2. The V gene's germline CDR1 is MNHGY and CDR2 SAAAGT. The CDR3 totals 17 residues. V lost 8 bases to trimming and J lost 5 bases; unmatched junction nucleotides: 17. The CDR3 here is CASETGGPSSVDNEQFF. DNA of the CDR3: TGTGCCAGCGAAACGGGAGGGCCTTCCTCGGTGGACAATGAGCAGTTCTTC.

V is TRBV6-5 and J is TRBJ2-7; 10 bases fit TRBD1. Germline assignment: CDR1 MNHEY and CDR2 SVGAGI. Trimming removed 4 bases from V and 8 bases from J; junction bases left unmatched: 5. CDR3 length: 13 residues. The CDR3: CASSSGTGVQQYF. CDR3 sequence (DNA): TGTGCCAGCAGTTCCGGGACAGGGGTGCAGCAGTACTTC.

The chain carries TRBV19 and TRBJ1-5; D is unclear. Trimming pared 5 bases from V and 0 bases from J, leaving 11 bases between. Germline V gene lookup returns CDR1 LNHDA and CDR2 SQIVND (reference sequence). The CDR3 has 15 residues. CDR3 sequence reads: CASSPTVYSNQPQHF. The CDR3, as DNA: TGTGCCAGTAGTCCGACGGTCTATAGCAATCAGCCCCAGCATTTT. The variable domain in full, with the rest retrieved from reference TRBV19 and TRBJ1-5, is DGGITQSPKYLFRKEGQNVTLSCEQNLNHDAMYWYRQDPGQGLRLIYYSQIVNDFQKGDIAEGYSVSREKKESFPLTVTSAQKNPTAFYLCASSPTVYSNQPQHFGDGTRLSIL.

The chain couples TRBV2 to TRBJ2-1; D remains unclear. V lost 7 bases and J lost 9, with 7 bases in between. Germline V lookup: CDR1 SNHLY, CDR2 FYNNEI. This CDR3 spans 10 amino acids. As DNA, the CDR3 is TGTGCCAGCACTCAGCTTGAGCAGTTCTTC. Translation gives CASTQLEQFF. Looking up the rest from reference TRBV2 and TRBJ2-1 gives the full variable domain: EPEVTQTPSHQVTQMGQEVILRCVPISNHLYFYWYRQILGQKVEFLVSFYNNEISEKSEIFDDQFSVERPDGSNFTLKIRSTKLEDSAMYFCASTQLEQFFGPGTRLTVL.

The V and J genes are TRBV6-5 and TRBJ1-1; unclear D gene. In germline, CDR1 is MNHEY, CDR2 SVGAGI. The length of the CDR3 is 15 residues. V lost 5 bases, J lost 0 bases, and 13 bases lay in between. CDR3 bases: TGTGCCAGCAGTCCTACAGAAACCCTGAACACTGAAGCTTTCTTT. It translates to CASSPTETLNTEAFF.

The chain couples TRBV7-9 to TRBJ2-7, with 10 positions matching TRBD2. The CDR3 contains 15 residues. The germline gives CDR1 SEHNR, CDR2 FQNEAQ (reference sequence). V shed 6 bases and J 3 bases; nucleotides not matched to a gene: 8. CDR3 loop: CASRDGLAENYEQYF. In DNA form, the CDR3 reads TGTGCCAGCAGAGATGGACTAGCGGAGAACTACGAGCAGTACTTC.

The rearrangement links TRBV19 to TRBJ2-3; 9 bases fit TRBD2. The CDR3 is made up of 15 amino acids. CDR1 and CDR2 from the germline V gene are LNHDA and SQIVND (reference sequence). With V trimmed by 4 bases and J by 3 bases, 5 bases remained unmatched. CDR3 sequence reads: CASSSRLAETDTQYF. The CDR3 DNA reads as TGTGCCAGTAGTAGCCGACTAGCGGAGACAGATACGCAGTATTTT.

The rearrangement links TRBV27 to TRBJ1-1; D is ambiguous. Germline loops: CDR1 MNHEY, CDR2 SMNVEV (reference sequence). V lost 6 bases, J lost 1 base, and 6 bases lay in between. The CDR3 has 12 residues. CDR3 DNA: TGTGCCAGCAGCGGCGGGAACACTGAAGCTTTCTTT. Encoded protein: CASSGGNTEAFF.

This chain connects TRBV11-2 to TRBJ2-1, with TRBD2 matching 10 bases. J lost 3 bases, V lost 0 bases, and 8 bases had no gene match. The CDR3 has 18 amino acids. Germline CDR1 reads SGHAT; CDR2 reads FQNNGV. CDR3 coding DNA: TGTGCCAGCAGCTTAGATTGGTCTAGCGGGAGATACTACAATGAGCAGTTCTTC. Its protein is CASSLDWSSGRYYNEQFF.

DNA of the CDR3: TGCACCAGCAGCCCGCGGACTTATCCGTTCGCCAAAAACATTCAGTACTTC. Its translation is CTSSPRTYPFAKNIQYF. V and J are TRBV1 and TRBJ2-4; TRBD2 is the table's D call, not checked against the DNA. TRBV1 is a pseudogene. The CDR3 has 17 amino acids.

This chain uses TRBV7-2 with TRBJ1-1; D possibly corresponds to TRBD1 (6 bases). V lost 3 bases to trimming and J lost 7 bases, with 9 bases between them. CDR3 size: 12 residues. Germline CDR1 SGHTA, CDR2 FQGNSA. CDR3 sequence: CASSLGTLEAFF. The CDR3 DNA is TGTGCCAGCAGCTTGGGGACACTTGAAGCTTTCTTT.

The rearrangement uses TRBV6-1 and TRBJ2-1, with 11 bases aligning to TRBD2. After removal of 4 bases from V and 6 bases from J, the junction contained 11 bases not matched to a gene. This CDR3 has 17 amino acids. Germline V gene lookup returns CDR1 MNHNS and CDR2 SASEGT. CDR3 amino acids: CASSVYPGLAEFNEQFF. CDR3 nucleotide sequence: TGTGCCAGCAGTGTCTACCCGGGACTAGCGGAATTCAATGAGCAGTTCTTC.

V usage is TRBV27 and J usage is TRBJ2-7, with D maybe TRBD2 (5 bases). The CDR3 spans 13 residues. The germline gives CDR1 MNHEY, CDR2 SMNVEV (reference sequence). V dropped 4 bases and J dropped 6 bases, with 13 bases sitting between them. In DNA, the CDR3 is TGTGCCAGCAGTTCACCCCTAGCTACCGAGCAGTACTTC. This encodes CASSSPLATEQYF.

The chain links TRBV30 to TRBJ2-7; 8 nucleotides agree with TRBD1. J lost 6 bases, V lost 0 bases, and 16 bases had no gene match. CDR3 length equals 17 residues. Looked up from germline, CDR1 is GTSNPN and CDR2 is SVGIG (reference sequence). CDR3 DNA sequence: TGTGCCTGGAGTGTATGGTTGCAGGGGGCAGGGGAAGGCGAGCAGTACTTC. It specifies CAWSVWLQGAGEGEQYF.

By frequency in the sample, this clone is medium-sized (0.01 to 0.1%). This chain connects TRBV7-9 to TRBJ2-7; a possible D gene is TRBD1 (5 bases). Germline CDR1 is SEHNR and CDR2 is FQNEAQ (reference sequence). V was shortened by 5 bases and J by 6 bases, with 17 bases between the two germline ends. The CDR3 totals 14 residues. The CDR3 DNA sequence: TGTGCCAGCAGCCCCCCCGCGACAGCTGGCGAGCAGTACTTC. It is translated as CASSPPATAGEQYF.

The chain uses TRBV19 and TRBJ2-1; D unclear. CDR1 and CDR2 (germline): LNHDA, SQIVND (reference sequence). This CDR3 spans 14 amino acids. The V gene lost 7 bases and the J gene lost 0 bases, with 10 bases spanning the gap. This CDR3 reads CASMRQSSYNEQFF. The CDR3 DNA is TGTGCCAGTATGCGTCAGAGCTCCTACAATGAGCAGTTCTTC.

The chain recombines TRBV19 with TRBJ2-7; 7 bases agree with TRBD2. This CDR3 is built from 15 residues. J gave up 1 base and V 1 base, and 4 bases lay outside the gene matches. Germline CDR1 is LNHDA and CDR2 is SQIVND (reference sequence). Here the CDR3 DNA reads TGTGCCAGTAGTATAGGGGGACTACCTTCCTACGAGCAGTACTTC. Translated, it gives CASSIGGLPSYEQYF. The full variable domain, its missing parts supplied by reference TRBV19 and TRBJ2-7, is DGGITQSPKYLFRKEGQNVTLSCEQNLNHDAMYWYRQDPGQGLRLIYYSQIVNDFQKGDIAEGYSVSREKKESFPLTVTSAQKNPTAFYLCASSIGGLPSYEQYFGPGTRLTVT.

This clone was observed a handful of times. This chain connects TRBV10-1 to TRBJ2-7, with a possible D match to TRBD1 (6 bases). Germline CDR1 and CDR2: WNHNN and SYGVQD (reference sequence). This CDR3 spans 15 amino acids. The V gene lost 4 bases and the J gene lost 3 bases, with 16 bases spanning the gap. The CDR3 loop is CASSVVQGPIYEQYF. The CDR3 DNA reads TGCGCCAGCAGTGTTGTACAGGGCCCTATCTACGAGCAGTACTTC.

The chain employs TRBV2 and TRBJ1-5; the D gene is possibly TRBD1 (5 bases). The CDR3 is 14 amino acids. The germline gives CDR1 SNHLY, CDR2 FYNNEI. V was pared by 4 bases and J by 2 bases, with 9 bases between. CDR3 bases: TGTGCCAGCAGTGGGGAAGGGGGCAATCAGCCCCAGCATTTT. It codes for CASSGEGGNQPQHF.

This clone was detected only once. The CDR3 sequence: CASSSVHRAGGPINEQFF. Here the CDR3 DNA reads TGTGCCAGCAGCTCTGTCCATAGGGCGGGAGGGCCAATCAATGAGCAGTTCTTC. The chain links TRBV5-6 to TRBJ2-1; 9 bases line up with TRBD2. V shed 3 bases and J 6 bases; nucleotides not matched to a gene: 16. The length of the CDR3 is 18 residues. The germline V gene has CDR1 SGHDT and CDR2 YYEEEE.

This chain connects TRBV25-1 to TRBJ1-5; weak D call: TRBD1 (6 bases). The CDR3 sequence is 14 residues long. Trimming removed 3 bases from V and 4 bases from J, with 10 bases in between. Germline lookup yields CDR1 MGHDK and CDR2 SYGVNS. The CDR3 DNA follows: TGTGCCAGCAGTGACGGGGACAATAATCAGCCCCAGCATTTT. It codes for CASSDGDNNQPQHF.

The chain combines TRBV6-1 with TRBJ2-7; D remains ambiguous. V shed 2 bases and J shed 3 bases, with 8 bases lying between them. This CDR3 is built from 13 residues. Germline CDR1 is MNHNS and CDR2 is SASEGT. Here the CDR3 DNA reads TGTGCCAGCAGTGAACGGGTCCACTACGAGCAGTACTTC. Translating it yields CASSERVHYEQYF.

This clone was recorded once. The chain uses TRBV29-1 and TRBJ2-1; 13 bases line up with TRBD2. Germline trimming cut 6 bases from V and 0 bases from J; bases unmatched to any gene: 8. This CDR3 has 17 amino acids. CDR1 is SQVTM, CDR2 ANQGSEA, per germline. The CDR3: CSVPGLAGLSSYNEQFF. DNA of the CDR3: TGCAGCGTACCGGGACTAGCGGGACTAAGCTCCTACAATGAGCAGTTCTTC.

The J gene is TRBJ2-7, the V gene TRBV7-9; possibly TRBD1 for D (5 bases). Germline CDR1 and CDR2: SEHNR and FQNEAQ (reference sequence). Trimming removed 5 bases at V and 4 bases at J, with 21 bases between. This CDR3 has 16 amino acids. The CDR3 here is CASSQVGSGPEYEQYF. In nucleotides, the CDR3 is TGTGCCAGCAGCCAAGTTGGTTCAGGGCCTGAATACGAGCAGTACTTC.